This note documents a single T cell receptor beta chain sequence. This sample is drawn from a study of blood T cell repertoires in COVID-19. TCRdb's copy holds only in-frame clones and misses some; the assay was immunoSEQ multiplex PCR. The sample shows some 200,000 clones, approximately 89% of them seen only once. V lost 3 bases, J lost 5 bases, and 12 bases lay in between. Germline loops: CDR1 KGHSH, CDR2 LQKENI. CDR3 length equals 14 residues. Sample: peripheral blood. The V and J genes are TRBV18 and TRBJ2-3; D is perhaps TRBD2 (6 bases). The TCR comes from a man between 65 and 80 years old with acute or convalescent COVID-19. CDR3 region: CASSPGTFKDTQYF. CDR3 DNA sequence: TGTGCCAGCTCACCCGGGACTTTTAAAGATACGCAGTATTTT.